This T cell receptor beta chain was retrieved from a study of T cell changes during pregnancy in multiple sclerosis. Assay used: immunoSEQ multiplex PCR; TCRdb lists only in-frame clones, some missing. The sample includes more than 80,000 clones, roughly nine tenths seen only once; the top ten take 3.5%. The CDR3 consists of 14 residues. V lost 6 bases and J lost 0, with 12 bases in between. Germline loops: CDR1 MDHEN, CDR2 SYDVKM. The chain links TRBV28 to TRBJ2-7; D is perhaps TRBD1 (5 bases). The source is a female donor in good health, serving as a control in a pregnancy study. Some clones in this sample may be carry-over from other donors' samples. The input for sequencing was PBMCs, taken in the first trimester of pregnancy. The CDR3 DNA reads TGTGCCAGCAGCCCCAGGGTTACCTCCTACGAGCAGTACTTC. Protein: CASSPRVTSYEQYF. Variable domain in full (rest from reference TRBV28 and TRBJ2-7): DVKVTQSSRYLVKRTGEKVFLECVQDMDHENMFWYRQDPGLGLRLIYFSYDVKMKEKGDIPEGYSVSREKKERFSLILESASTNQTSMYLCASSPRVTSYEQYFGPGTRLTVT.